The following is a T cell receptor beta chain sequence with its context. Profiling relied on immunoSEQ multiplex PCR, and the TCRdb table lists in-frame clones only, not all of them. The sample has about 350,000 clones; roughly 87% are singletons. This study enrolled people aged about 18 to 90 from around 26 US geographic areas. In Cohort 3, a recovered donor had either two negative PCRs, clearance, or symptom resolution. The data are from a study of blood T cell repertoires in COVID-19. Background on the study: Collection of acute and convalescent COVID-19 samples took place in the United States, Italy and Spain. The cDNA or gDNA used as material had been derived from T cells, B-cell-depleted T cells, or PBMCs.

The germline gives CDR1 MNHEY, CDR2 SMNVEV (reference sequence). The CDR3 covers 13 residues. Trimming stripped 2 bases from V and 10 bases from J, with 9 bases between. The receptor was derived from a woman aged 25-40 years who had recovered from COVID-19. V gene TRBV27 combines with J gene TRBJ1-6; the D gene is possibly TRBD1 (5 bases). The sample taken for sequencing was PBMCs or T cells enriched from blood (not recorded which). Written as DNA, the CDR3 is TGTGCCAGCAGTTTAGGGGCTACATCACCCCTCCACTTT. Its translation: CASSLGATSPLHF.